The source of this TCR beta chain is a study of T cells after yellow fever vaccination. Across the study: Fractions of limited cellularity were prepared by means of SMART-Seq v4 Ultra Low Input.

Overall study results and limits: Post-booster reappearance was seen for most primary-vaccination clones (96% CD4, 85% to 90% CD8). Peak timing came faster in the weaker secondary response, day 5 versus 15.

This CDR3 comprises 13 residues. J was trimmed by 8 bases and V by 7 bases; bases with no gene match: 8. A universal primer site and UMIs were added as TCR cDNA was made by 5'RACE template switching. TCRdb re-analysed the 5' RACE reads in MiXCR, keeping a single row per CDR3 protein. The top ten clones hold more than 12% of a sample with 500,000 to 650,000 distinct CDR3 sequences, roughly an eighth of them seen once. In this sample, this clonotype turned up many times. Its antigen is undetermined. Sequenced material: PBMCs, taken on the day of the yellow fever booster vaccination. This sequence originates from a man aged 25 to 40 who received the YFV17D yellow fever vaccine. The chain employs TRBV12-3 or TRBV12-4 and TRBJ2-1; 7 bases agree with TRBD1. The CDR3 protein is CASTRQGRYEQFF. In DNA form, the CDR3 reads TGTGCCAGCACGCGACAGGGAAGGTATGAGCAGTTCTTC.